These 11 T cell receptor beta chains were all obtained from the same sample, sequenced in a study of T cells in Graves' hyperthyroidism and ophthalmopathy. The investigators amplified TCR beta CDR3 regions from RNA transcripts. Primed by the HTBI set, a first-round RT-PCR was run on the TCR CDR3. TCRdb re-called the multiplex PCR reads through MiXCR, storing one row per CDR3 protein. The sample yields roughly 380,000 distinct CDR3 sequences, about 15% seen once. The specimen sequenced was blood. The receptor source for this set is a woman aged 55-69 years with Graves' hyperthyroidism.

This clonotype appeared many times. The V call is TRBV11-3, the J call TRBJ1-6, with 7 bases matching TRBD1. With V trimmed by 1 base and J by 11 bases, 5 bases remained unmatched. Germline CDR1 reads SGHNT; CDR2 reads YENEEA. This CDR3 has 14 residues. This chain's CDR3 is CASSLGRQGPPLHF. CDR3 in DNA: TGTGCCAGCAGCTTAGGACGACAGGGCCCACCCCTCCACTTT.

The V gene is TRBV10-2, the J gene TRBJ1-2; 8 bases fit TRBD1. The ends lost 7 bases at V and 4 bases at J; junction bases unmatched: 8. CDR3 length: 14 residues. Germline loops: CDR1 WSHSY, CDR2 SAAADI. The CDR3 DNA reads TGCGCCAGCACACGGACAGGGCGTAGCTATGGCTACACCTTC. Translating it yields CASTRTGRSYGYTF.

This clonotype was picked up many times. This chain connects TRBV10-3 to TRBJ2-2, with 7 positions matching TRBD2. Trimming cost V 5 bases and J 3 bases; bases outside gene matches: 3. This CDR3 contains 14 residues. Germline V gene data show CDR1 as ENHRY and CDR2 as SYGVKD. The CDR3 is CAISRLADTGELFF. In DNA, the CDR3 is TGTGCCATCAGTCGACTAGCAGACACCGGGGAGCTGTTTTTT.

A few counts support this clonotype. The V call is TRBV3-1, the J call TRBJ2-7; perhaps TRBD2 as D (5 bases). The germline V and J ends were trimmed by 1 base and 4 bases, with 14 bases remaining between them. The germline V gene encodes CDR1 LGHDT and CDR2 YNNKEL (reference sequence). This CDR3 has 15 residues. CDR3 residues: CASSQGYPPGYEQYF. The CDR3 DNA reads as TGTGCCAGCAGCCAAGGTTACCCGCCGGGATACGAGCAGTACTTC.

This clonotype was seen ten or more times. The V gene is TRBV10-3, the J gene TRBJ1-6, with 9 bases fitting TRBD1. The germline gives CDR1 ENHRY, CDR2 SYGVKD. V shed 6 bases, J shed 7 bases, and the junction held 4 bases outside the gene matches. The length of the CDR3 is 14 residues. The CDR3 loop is CAISRTGENSPLHF. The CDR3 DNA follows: TGTGCCATCAGCCGGACAGGGGAAAATTCACCCCTCCACTTT.

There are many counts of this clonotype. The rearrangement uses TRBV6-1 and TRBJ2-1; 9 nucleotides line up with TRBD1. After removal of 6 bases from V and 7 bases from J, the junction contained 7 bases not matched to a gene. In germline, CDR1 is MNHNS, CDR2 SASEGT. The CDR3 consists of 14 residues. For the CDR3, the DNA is TGTGCCAGCAGCCAAGGACAGGGGAGGAATGAGCAGTTCTTC. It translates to CASSQGQGRNEQFF.

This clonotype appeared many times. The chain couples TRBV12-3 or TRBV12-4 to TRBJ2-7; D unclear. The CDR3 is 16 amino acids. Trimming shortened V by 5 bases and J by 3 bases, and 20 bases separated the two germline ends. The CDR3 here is CASSGGVGKKYYEQYF. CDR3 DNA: TGTGCCAGCAGTGGCGGTGTGGGTAAGAAGTACTACGAGCAGTACTTC.

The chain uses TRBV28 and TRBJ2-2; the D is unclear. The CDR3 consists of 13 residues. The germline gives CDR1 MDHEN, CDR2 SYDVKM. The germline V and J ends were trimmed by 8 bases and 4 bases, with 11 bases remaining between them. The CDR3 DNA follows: TGTGCCAGCCTATTTCCCCCCACCGGGGAGCTGTTTTTT. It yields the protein CASLFPPTGELFF. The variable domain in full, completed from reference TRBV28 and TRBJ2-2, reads DVKVTQSSRYLVKRTGEKVFLECVQDMDHENMFWYRQDPGLGLRLIYFSYDVKMKEKGDIPEGYSVSREKKERFSLILESASTNQTSMYLCASLFPPTGELFFGEGSRLTVL.

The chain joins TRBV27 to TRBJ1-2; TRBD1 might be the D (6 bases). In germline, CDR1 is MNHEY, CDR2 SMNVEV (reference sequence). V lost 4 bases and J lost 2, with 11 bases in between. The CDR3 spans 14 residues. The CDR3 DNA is TGTGCCAGCAGTTCCTACCAGGGGAACTATGGCTACACCTTC. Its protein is CASSSYQGNYGYTF.

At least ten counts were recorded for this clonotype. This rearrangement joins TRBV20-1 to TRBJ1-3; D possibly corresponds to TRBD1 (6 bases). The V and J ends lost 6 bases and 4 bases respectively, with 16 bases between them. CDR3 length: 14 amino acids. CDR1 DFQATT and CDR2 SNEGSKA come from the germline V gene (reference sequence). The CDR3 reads CSAPRGGGGNTIYF. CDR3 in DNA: TGCAGTGCCCCTCGGGGAGGGGGGGGAAACACCATATATTTT.

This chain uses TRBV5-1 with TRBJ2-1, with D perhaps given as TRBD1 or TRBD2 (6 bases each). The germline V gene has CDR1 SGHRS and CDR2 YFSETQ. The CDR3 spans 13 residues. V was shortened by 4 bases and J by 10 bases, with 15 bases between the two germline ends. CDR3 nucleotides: TGCGCCAGCAGCGGGGGGACAACAGGGGAGCAGTTCTTC. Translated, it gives CASSGGTTGEQFF. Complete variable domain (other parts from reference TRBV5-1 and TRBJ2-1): KAGVTQTPRYLIKTRGQQVTLSCSPISGHRSVSWYQQTPGQGLQFLFEYFSETQRNKGNFPGRFSGRQFSNSRSEMNVSTLELGDSALYLCASSGGTTGEQFFGPGTRLTVL.